Following are 29 T cell receptor beta chains from one sample sequenced in a study of technical replicates of blood from a few donors. Sequenced by immunoSEQ multiplex PCR; TCRdb stores in-frame clones only, minus some. The table records more than 65,000 clones, approximately 96% of them present only once. Sequenced input: T cells isolated from PBMCs. The source is a human donor in good health.

The chain is built from TRBV15 and TRBJ1-1, with D possibly matching TRBD1 (6 bases). The CDR3 is 13 residues long. Between the trimmed V and J ends, which lost 3 bases and 1 base, there was a span of 6 bases. Looked up from germline, CDR1 is LNHNV and CDR2 is YYDKDF (reference sequence). CDR3 residues: CATSRTGNTEAFF. The CDR3 nucleotides are TGTGCCACCAGCAGGACAGGGAACACTGAAGCTTTCTTT.

The rearrangement joins TRBV5-1 to TRBJ2-7, with 9 positions matching TRBD2. This CDR3 has 15 amino acids. CDR1 and CDR2 from the germline V gene are SGHRS and YFSETQ. V shed 1 base, J shed 2 bases, and the junction held 4 bases outside the gene matches. DNA for the CDR3: TGCGCCAGCAGCTTGATAGCGGGAGCAGCCTACGAGCAGTACTTC. Residues: CASSLIAGAAYEQYF. Looking up the rest from reference TRBV5-1 and TRBJ2-7 gives the full variable domain: KAGVTQTPRYLIKTRGQQVTLSCSPISGHRSVSWYQQTPGQGLQFLFEYFSETQRNKGNFPGRFSGRQFSNSRSEMNVSTLELGDSALYLCASSLIAGAAYEQYFGPGTRLTVT.

The J gene is TRBJ1-2, the V gene TRBV2; tentatively, D is TRBD1 (6 bases). This CDR3 is built from 14 residues. The germline gives CDR1 SNHLY, CDR2 FYNNEI. With 2 bases removed from V and 8 bases from J, the gap between germline ends came to 15 bases. The CDR3: CASSEQGKGRGYTF. CDR3 nucleotides: TGTGCCAGCAGTGAACAGGGGAAGGGTAGGGGCTACACCTTC.

The chain carries TRBV29-1 and TRBJ1-1, with a tentative D call TRBD1 (6 bases). The germline gives CDR1 SQVTM, CDR2 ANQGSEA. The ends were cut back, 6 bases at V and 6 bases at J, with 11 bases in the middle. The CDR3 has 11 residues. Here the CDR3 reads CSVYRVSEAFF. Written as DNA, the CDR3 is TGCAGCGTCTACAGGGTATCTGAAGCTTTCTTT.

The chain has TRBV18 and TRBJ2-5; perhaps TRBD1 as D (6 bases). The CDR3 is made up of 14 amino acids. The V gene lost 2 bases and the J gene lost 3 bases, with 10 bases spanning the gap. CDR1 is KGHSH, CDR2 LQKENI, per germline. CDR3 sequence reads: CASSPTQGKETQYF. The CDR3 DNA follows: TGTGCCAGCTCACCAACACAGGGTAAAGAGACCCAGTACTTC. The whole variable domain, filled in from reference TRBV18 and TRBJ2-5, reads NAGVMQNPRHLVRRRGQEARLRCSPMKGHSHVYWYRQLPEEGLKFMVYLQKENIIDESGMPKERFSAEFPKEGPSILRIQQVVRGDSAAYFCASSPTQGKETQYFGPGTRLLVL.

This chain connects TRBV6-5 to TRBJ2-7; 7 bases are a match to TRBD1. Trimming removed 5 bases from V and 3 bases from J; junction bases left unmatched: 7. This CDR3 region has 14 residues. Germline loops: CDR1 MNHEY, CDR2 SVGAGI. CDR3 region: CASSPGTAFYEQYF. The DNA of the CDR3 is TGTGCCAGCAGTCCCGGGACAGCCTTCTACGAGCAGTACTTC.

This clone was counted only a few times. The rearrangement uses TRBV20-1 and TRBJ1-1, with D unclear. The CDR3 sequence is 11 residues long. V lost 6 bases to trimming and J lost 5 bases, with 10 bases between them. Per the germline V gene, CDR1 is DFQATT and CDR2 is SNEGSKA (reference sequence). The CDR3 sequence: CSALEVTEAFF. CDR3 nucleotides: TGCAGTGCCTTAGAAGTGACTGAAGCTTTCTTT.

The genes are TRBV6-5 and TRBJ2-2; 7 bases align to TRBD1. The ends lost 5 bases at V and 7 bases at J; junction bases unmatched: 7. Germline values: CDR1 MNHEY, CDR2 SVGAGI. The CDR3 consists of 14 residues. The CDR3 nucleotides read TGTGCCAGCAGTCATTACAGGGGTAGCGGGGAGCTGTTTTTT. The encoded protein is CASSHYRGSGELFF.

The J gene is TRBJ1-2, the V gene TRBV5-4; 9 nucleotides agree with TRBD1. Germline CDR1 is SGHNT and CDR2 is YYREEE (reference sequence). The CDR3 is 13 residues long. Trimming at V came to 4 bases and at J to 8 bases, leaving 6 bases not matched to a gene. CDR3 loop: CASSVQGADGYTF. The CDR3 nucleotides read TGTGCCAGCAGCGTACAGGGGGCAGACGGCTACACCTTC.

The V gene is TRBV7-9, the J gene TRBJ1-4; D remains ambiguous. V was trimmed by 5 bases and J by 7 bases, leaving 11 bases between them. This CDR3 region has 13 residues. Germline CDR1 SEHNR, CDR2 FQNEAQ (reference sequence). The CDR3 sequence is CASSPTASEKLFF. Here the CDR3 DNA reads TGTGCCAGCAGCCCTACTGCATCTGAAAAACTGTTTTTT.

This rearrangement joins TRBV19 to TRBJ1-4; D uncertain. There are 13 residues in the CDR3. V dropped 7 bases and J dropped 8 bases, with 14 bases sitting between them. Germline CDR1 is LNHDA and CDR2 is SQIVND (reference sequence). Here the CDR3 reads CASKRERREKLFF. CDR3 coding DNA: TGTGCCAGTAAGAGGGAAAGGCGGGAAAAACTGTTTTTT.

The chain joins TRBV9 to TRBJ1-2; possibly TRBD1 for D (5 bases). Trimming left V 2 bases short and J 1 base short, with 15 bases between. The CDR3 length is 16 residues. The V gene's germline CDR1 is SGDLS and CDR2 YYNGEE. CDR3 coding DNA: TGTGCCAGCAGCGTCCGACAGAGCCTATTTAACTATGGCTACACCTTC. Protein product: CASSVRQSLFNYGYTF.

The V call is TRBV2, the J call TRBJ2-5; 10 positions agree with TRBD2. Germline V gene lookup returns CDR1 SNHLY and CDR2 FYNNEI. This CDR3 region has 16 residues. V was clipped by 7 bases and J by 5 bases; unmatched bases: 13. CDR3 DNA sequence: TGTGCCAGCATCCGGCTAGCGGGAGTTTCACGGGAGACCCAGTACTTC. Encoded protein: CASIRLAGVSRETQYF.

This clone was seen more than once but under ten times. This chain joins TRBV6-5 and TRBJ1-2; a possible D gene is TRBD1 (5 bases). Deletions cut 5 bases from V and 7 bases from J, with 11 bases between. Germline CDR1 reads MNHEY; CDR2 reads SVGAGI. The CDR3 spans 12 residues. This CDR3 reads CASSPDSRGYTF. The CDR3 DNA reads as TGTGCCAGCAGTCCAGACAGTCGTGGCTACACCTTC.

The chain is built from TRBV28 and TRBJ2-7; 10 nucleotides align to TRBD2. V shed 2 bases and J 2 bases; nucleotides not matched to a gene: 9. This CDR3 is 17 amino acids long. Germline assignment: CDR1 MDHEN and CDR2 SYDVKM. In DNA form, the CDR3 reads TGTGCCAGCAGTTTAAACAGCCAGCGGGAGGGCCCCTACGAGCAGTACTTC. It translates to CASSLNSQREGPYEQYF.

The gene calls are TRBV5-4 and TRBJ2-1, with 7 bases lining up with TRBD2. The germline V gene has CDR1 SGHNT and CDR2 YYREEE (reference sequence). This CDR3 has 17 residues. With 3 bases clipped from V and 2 bases from J, the junction kept 11 bases outside the gene matches. DNA for the CDR3: TGTGCCAGCAGCTCCCCCTTGGCGGGAGAGACCTACAATGAGCAGTTCTTC. It encodes CASSSPLAGETYNEQFF.

This chain uses TRBV6-5 with TRBJ1-3, with unresolved D. CDR3 length equals 13 residues. From germline, CDR1 is MNHEY and CDR2 SVGAGI. V lost 4 bases and J 2 bases, leaving 6 bases between the germline ends. CDR3 region: CASSSSTGNTIYF. The CDR3 nucleotides read TGTGCCAGCAGTTCCTCCACTGGAAACACCATATATTTT.

V is TRBV5-4 and J is TRBJ2-2, with TRBD2 matching over 7 bases. V was clipped by 6 bases and J by 6 bases; unmatched bases: 11. The CDR3 contains 15 residues. Germline lookup yields CDR1 SGHNT and CDR2 YYREEE (reference sequence). This chain's CDR3 is CASTFGGERPGELFF. In DNA, the CDR3 is TGTGCCAGCACGTTTGGGGGGGAGAGACCCGGGGAGCTGTTTTTT.

In its sample, this clone was seen a few times. This chain joins TRBV7-2 and TRBJ1-2; D is ambiguous. The CDR3 loop spans 15 amino acids. The V gene's germline CDR1 is SGHTA and CDR2 FQGNSA. Trimming removed 0 bases at V and 8 bases at J, with 16 bases between. The CDR3 coding sequence is TGTGCCAGCAGCTTAGCTATTTGGGAGGGCTGGGGCTACACCTTC. Protein: CASSLAIWEGWGYTF.

This rearrangement joins TRBV4-3 to TRBJ2-1; a possible D gene is TRBD2 (6 bases). V lost 2 bases to trimming and J lost 10 bases, with 12 bases between them. Germline lookup yields CDR1 LGHNA and CDR2 YSLEER. CDR3 size: 13 residues. The CDR3 DNA follows: TGCGCCAGCAGCCAAACGGGACTCGACGAGCAGTTCTTC. This sequence encodes CASSQTGLDEQFF.

The chain couples TRBV6-6 to TRBJ1-2; 10 nucleotides line up with TRBD1. With 6 bases clipped from V and 8 bases from J, the junction kept 6 bases outside the gene matches. CDR1 is MNHNY, CDR2 SVGAGI, per germline (reference sequence). This CDR3 is 13 amino acids long. The CDR3 coding sequence is TGTGCCAGCAGATCTCGGGACAGGGGAGGCTACACCTTC. Translation: CASRSRDRGGYTF.

This chain connects TRBV15 to TRBJ2-5; D might be TRBD2 (5 bases). CDR1 and CDR2 from the germline V gene are LNHNV and YYDKDF (reference sequence). Trimming stripped 0 bases from V and 2 bases from J, with 13 bases between. The length of the CDR3 is 16 residues. DNA for the CDR3: TGTGCCACCAGCAGAGATCGGGGAGCGGTACAAGAGACCCAGTACTTC. Its protein product is CATSRDRGAVQETQYF.

The chain combines TRBV18 with TRBJ1-1, with TRBD1 identical over 8 bases. The CDR3 covers 14 residues. V was clipped by 4 bases and J by 1 base; unmatched bases: 2. Germline-derived CDR1 and CDR2 are KGHSH and LQKENI. This chain's CDR3 is CASSLQGGNTEAFF. Here the CDR3 DNA reads TGTGCCAGCTCACTACAGGGGGGGAACACTGAAGCTTTCTTT.

The chain employs TRBV7-3 and TRBJ1-1; D uncertain. The CDR3 contains 12 residues. From germline, CDR1 is SGHTA and CDR2 FQGTGA. Trimming shortened V by 3 bases and J by 8 bases, and 10 bases separated the two germline ends. The CDR3 sequence is CASSFHRGEAFF. CDR3 coding DNA: TGTGCCAGCAGCTTTCACAGAGGGGAAGCTTTCTTT.

The sample holds one count of this clone. The V and J genes are TRBV7-8 and TRBJ2-2, with D tentatively TRBD2 (6 bases). Germline CDR1 and CDR2: SGHVS and FQNEAQ. The CDR3 extends over 14 amino acids. The germline V and J ends were trimmed by 2 bases and 7 bases, with 11 bases remaining between them. CDR3 coding DNA: TGTGCCAGCAGCTTAACAGCGGGTATCGGGGAGCTGTTTTTT. Its protein product is CASSLTAGIGELFF.

The chain uses TRBV5-1 and TRBJ2-2; 8 positions agree with TRBD1. The CDR3 has 15 amino acids. Per the germline V gene, CDR1 is SGHRS and CDR2 is YFSETQ. The J segment lost 0 bases and the V segment lost 3 bases, leaving 1 base of the junction unmatched. CDR3: CASSWTGPNTGELFF. The CDR3 nucleotides read TGCGCCAGCAGCTGGACAGGGCCGAACACCGGGGAGCTGTTTTTT. Full variable domain (missing parts from reference TRBV5-1 and TRBJ2-2): KAGVTQTPRYLIKTRGQQVTLSCSPISGHRSVSWYQQTPGQGLQFLFEYFSETQRNKGNFPGRFSGRQFSNSRSEMNVSTLELGDSALYLCASSWTGPNTGELFFGEGSRLTVL.

The chain combines TRBV4-1 with TRBJ1-4; 11 bases agree with TRBD1. Germline CDR1 and CDR2: MGHRA and YSYEKL. The CDR3 consists of 16 residues. Losses at the gene ends were 5 bases for V and 5 bases for J; bases not matched to a gene: 7. The CDR3 loop is CASSSPGTGGNEKLFF. The CDR3 DNA reads TGCGCCAGCAGCTCGCCCGGGACAGGGGGGAATGAAAAACTGTTTTTT.

The rearrangement joins TRBV10-3 to TRBJ1-5; D ambiguous. Germline values: CDR1 ENHRY, CDR2 SYGVKD. The length of the CDR3 is 15 residues. Trimming took off 3 bases at V and 1 base at J, with 10 bases between the two ends. CDR3 DNA: TGTGCCATCAGTGAAGGCGGGTCAAGCAATCAGCCCCAGCATTTT. It codes for CAISEGGSSNQPQHF.

CDR3 coding DNA: TGTGCCAGCAGCTTAGACAGTCCAGATACGCAGTATTTT. Its protein is CASSLDSPDTQYF. This rearrangement joins TRBV2 to TRBJ2-3; the D gene is possibly TRBD1 (5 bases). With 6 bases removed from V and 4 bases from J, the gap between germline ends came to 11 bases. CDR1 SNHLY and CDR2 FYNNEI come from the germline V gene. The CDR3 is 13 amino acids.